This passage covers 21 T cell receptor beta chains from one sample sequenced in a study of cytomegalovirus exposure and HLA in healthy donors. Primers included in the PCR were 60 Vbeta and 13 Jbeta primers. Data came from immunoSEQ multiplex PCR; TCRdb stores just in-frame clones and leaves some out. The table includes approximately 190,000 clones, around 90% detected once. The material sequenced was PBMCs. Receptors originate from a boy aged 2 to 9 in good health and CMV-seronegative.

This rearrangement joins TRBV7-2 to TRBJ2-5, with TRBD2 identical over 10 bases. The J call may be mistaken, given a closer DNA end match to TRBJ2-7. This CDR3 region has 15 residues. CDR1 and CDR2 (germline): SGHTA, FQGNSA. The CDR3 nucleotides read TGTGCCAGCAGCTTAACTAGCGGGGCGGGGGGCGAGCAGTACTTC. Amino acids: CASSLTSGAGGEQYF.

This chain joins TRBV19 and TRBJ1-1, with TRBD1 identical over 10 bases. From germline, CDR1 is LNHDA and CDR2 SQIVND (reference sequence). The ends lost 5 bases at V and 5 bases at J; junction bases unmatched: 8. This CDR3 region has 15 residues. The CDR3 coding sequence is TGTGCCAGTAGTGAGACAGGGGGCCTCTGGACTGAAGCTTTCTTT. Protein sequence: CASSETGGLWTEAFF.

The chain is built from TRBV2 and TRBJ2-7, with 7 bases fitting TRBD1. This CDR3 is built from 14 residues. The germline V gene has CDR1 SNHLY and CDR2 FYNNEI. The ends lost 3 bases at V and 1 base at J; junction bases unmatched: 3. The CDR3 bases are TGTGCCAGCAGTGACGGGACAGAGTCCTACGAGCAGTACTTC. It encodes CASSDGTESYEQYF.

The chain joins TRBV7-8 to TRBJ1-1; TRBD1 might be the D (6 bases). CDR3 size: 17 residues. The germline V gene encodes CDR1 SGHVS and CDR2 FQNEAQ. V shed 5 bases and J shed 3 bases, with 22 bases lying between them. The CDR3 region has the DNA TGTGCCAGCAGCCTGATGAGATCAGGGGCCCTTTACACTGAAGCTTTCTTT. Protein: CASSLMRSGALYTEAFF.

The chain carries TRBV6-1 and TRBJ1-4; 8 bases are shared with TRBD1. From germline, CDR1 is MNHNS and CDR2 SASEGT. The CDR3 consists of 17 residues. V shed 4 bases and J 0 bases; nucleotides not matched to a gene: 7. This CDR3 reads CASSVHGTGATNEKLFF. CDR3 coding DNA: TGTGCCAGCAGTGTCCACGGGACAGGCGCAACTAATGAAAAACTGTTTTTT.

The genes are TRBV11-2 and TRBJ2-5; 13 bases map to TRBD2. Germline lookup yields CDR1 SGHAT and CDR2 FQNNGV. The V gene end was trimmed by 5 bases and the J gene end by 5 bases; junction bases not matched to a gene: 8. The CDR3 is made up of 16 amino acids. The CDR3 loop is CASSITSGGASETQYF. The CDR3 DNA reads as TGTGCCAGCAGCATCACTAGCGGGGGGGCCTCGGAGACCCAGTACTTC. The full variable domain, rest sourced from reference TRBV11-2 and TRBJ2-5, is EAGVAQSPRYKIIEKRQSVAFWCNPISGHATLYWYQQILGQGPKLLIQFQNNGVVDDSQLPKDRFSAERLKGVDSTLKIQPAKLEDSAVYLCASSITSGGASETQYFGPGTRLLVL.

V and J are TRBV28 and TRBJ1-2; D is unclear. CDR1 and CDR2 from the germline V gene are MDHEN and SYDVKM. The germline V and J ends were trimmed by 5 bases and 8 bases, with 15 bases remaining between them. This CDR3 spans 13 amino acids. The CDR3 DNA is TGTGCCAGCAGTCCCCGAGCGGTTTTAGGCTACACCTTC. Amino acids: CASSPRAVLGYTF.

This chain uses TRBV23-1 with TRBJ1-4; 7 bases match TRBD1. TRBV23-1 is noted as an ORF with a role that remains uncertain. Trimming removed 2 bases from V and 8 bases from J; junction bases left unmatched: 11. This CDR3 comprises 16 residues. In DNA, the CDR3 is TGCGCCAGCAGTCAACGGGAGGGGGCAGGTAACGAAAAACTGTTTTTT. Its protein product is CASSQREGAGNEKLFF.

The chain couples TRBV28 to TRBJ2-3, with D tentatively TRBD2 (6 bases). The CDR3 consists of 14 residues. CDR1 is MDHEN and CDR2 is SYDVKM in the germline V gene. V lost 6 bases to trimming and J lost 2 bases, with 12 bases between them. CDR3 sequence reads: CASRPSANTDTQYF. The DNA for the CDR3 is TGTGCCAGCAGACCTAGCGCCAACACAGATACGCAGTATTTT. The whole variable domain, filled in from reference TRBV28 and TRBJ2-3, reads DVKVTQSSRYLVKRTGEKVFLECVQDMDHENMFWYRQDPGLGLRLIYFSYDVKMKEKGDIPEGYSVSREKKERFSLILESASTNQTSMYLCASRPSANTDTQYFGPGTRLTVL.

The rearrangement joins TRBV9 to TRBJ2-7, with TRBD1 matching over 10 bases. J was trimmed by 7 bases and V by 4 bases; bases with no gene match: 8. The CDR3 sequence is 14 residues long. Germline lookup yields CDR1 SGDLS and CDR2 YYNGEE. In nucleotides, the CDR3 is TGTGCCAGCAGCCCCCGGGACAGGGGTTTTGAGCAGTACTTC. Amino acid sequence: CASSPRDRGFEQYF.

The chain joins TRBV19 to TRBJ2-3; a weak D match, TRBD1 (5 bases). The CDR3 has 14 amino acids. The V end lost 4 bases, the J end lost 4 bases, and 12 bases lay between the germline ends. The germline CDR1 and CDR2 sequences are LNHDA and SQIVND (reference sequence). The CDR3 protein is CASSKGLGADTQYF. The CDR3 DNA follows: TGTGCCAGTAGTAAGGGGTTAGGGGCAGATACGCAGTATTTT.

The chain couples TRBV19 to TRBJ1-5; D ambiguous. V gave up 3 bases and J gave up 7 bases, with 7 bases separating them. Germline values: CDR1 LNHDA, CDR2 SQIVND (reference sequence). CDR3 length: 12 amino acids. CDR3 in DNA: TGTGCCAGTAGTATTGTGGGCCAGCCCCAGCATTTT. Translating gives CASSIVGQPQHF.

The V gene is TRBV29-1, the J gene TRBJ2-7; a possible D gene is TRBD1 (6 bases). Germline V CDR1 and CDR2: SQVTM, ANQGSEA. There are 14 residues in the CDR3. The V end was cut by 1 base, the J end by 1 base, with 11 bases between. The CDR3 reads CSVEVPGQSYEQYF. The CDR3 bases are TGCAGCGTTGAAGTCCCTGGACAGTCCTACGAGCAGTACTTC.

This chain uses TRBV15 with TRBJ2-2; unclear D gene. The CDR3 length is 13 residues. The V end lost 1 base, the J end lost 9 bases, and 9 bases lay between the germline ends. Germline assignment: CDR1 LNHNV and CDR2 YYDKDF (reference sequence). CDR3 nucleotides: TGTGCCACCAGCAGAGGACCGGAGCGGGAGCTGTTTTTT. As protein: CATSRGPERELFF.

CDR3 in amino acids: CASSQPYLRTGSSYNEQFF. CDR3 nucleotide sequence: TGCGCCAGCAGTCAGCCCTACCTAAGGACAGGGAGCTCCTACAATGAGCAGTTCTTC. The chain joins TRBV23-1 to TRBJ2-1, with TRBD1 matching over 8 bases. TRBV23-1 qualifies as an ORF whose function is uncertain. The CDR3 loop spans 19 amino acids. V lost 3 bases to trimming and J lost 0 bases; unmatched junction nucleotides: 13.

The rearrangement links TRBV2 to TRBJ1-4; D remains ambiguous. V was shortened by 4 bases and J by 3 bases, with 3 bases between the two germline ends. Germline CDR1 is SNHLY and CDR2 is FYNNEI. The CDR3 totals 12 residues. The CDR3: CASSGPNEKLFF. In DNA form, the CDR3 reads TGTGCCAGCAGTGGGCCTAATGAAAAACTGTTTTTT.

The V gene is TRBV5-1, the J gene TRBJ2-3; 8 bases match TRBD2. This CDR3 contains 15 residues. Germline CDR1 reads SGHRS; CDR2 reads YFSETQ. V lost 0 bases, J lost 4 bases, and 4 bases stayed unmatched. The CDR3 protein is CASSLDGTSPDTQYF. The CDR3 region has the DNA TGCGCCAGCAGCTTGGATGGGACTAGTCCAGATACGCAGTATTTT.

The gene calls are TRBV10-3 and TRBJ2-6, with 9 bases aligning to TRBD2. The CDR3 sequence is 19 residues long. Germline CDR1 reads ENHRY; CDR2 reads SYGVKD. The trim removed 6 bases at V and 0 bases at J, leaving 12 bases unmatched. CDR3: CAISATASGDGSGANVLTF. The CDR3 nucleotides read TGTGCCATCAGCGCAACAGCTAGCGGGGACGGCTCTGGGGCCAACGTCCTGACTTTC.

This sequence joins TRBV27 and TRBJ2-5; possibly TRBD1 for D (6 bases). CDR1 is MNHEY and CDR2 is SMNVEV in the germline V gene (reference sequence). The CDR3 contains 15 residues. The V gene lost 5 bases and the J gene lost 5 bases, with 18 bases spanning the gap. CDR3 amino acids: CASSPLGLGAETQYF. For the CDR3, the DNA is TGTGCCAGCAGTCCCTTGGGGTTGGGGGCGGAGACCCAGTACTTC.

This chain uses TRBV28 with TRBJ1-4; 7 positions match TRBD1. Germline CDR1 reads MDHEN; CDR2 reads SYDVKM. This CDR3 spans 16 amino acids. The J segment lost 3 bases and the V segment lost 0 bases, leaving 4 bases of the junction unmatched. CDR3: CASSLWGTVSNEKLFF. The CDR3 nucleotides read TGTGCCAGCAGTTTATGGGGGACAGTTTCTAATGAAAAACTGTTTTTT. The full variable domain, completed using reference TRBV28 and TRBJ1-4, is DVKVTQSSRYLVKRTGEKVFLECVQDMDHENMFWYRQDPGLGLRLIYFSYDVKMKEKGDIPEGYSVSREKKERFSLILESASTNQTSMYLCASSLWGTVSNEKLFFGSGTQLSVL.

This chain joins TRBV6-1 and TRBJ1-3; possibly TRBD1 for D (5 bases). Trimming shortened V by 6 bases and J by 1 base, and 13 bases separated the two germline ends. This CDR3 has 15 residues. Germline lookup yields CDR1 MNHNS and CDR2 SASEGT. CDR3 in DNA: TGTGCCAGCAGCCAATCTGGGGGGTCTGGAAACACCATATATTTT. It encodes CASSQSGGSGNTIYF.